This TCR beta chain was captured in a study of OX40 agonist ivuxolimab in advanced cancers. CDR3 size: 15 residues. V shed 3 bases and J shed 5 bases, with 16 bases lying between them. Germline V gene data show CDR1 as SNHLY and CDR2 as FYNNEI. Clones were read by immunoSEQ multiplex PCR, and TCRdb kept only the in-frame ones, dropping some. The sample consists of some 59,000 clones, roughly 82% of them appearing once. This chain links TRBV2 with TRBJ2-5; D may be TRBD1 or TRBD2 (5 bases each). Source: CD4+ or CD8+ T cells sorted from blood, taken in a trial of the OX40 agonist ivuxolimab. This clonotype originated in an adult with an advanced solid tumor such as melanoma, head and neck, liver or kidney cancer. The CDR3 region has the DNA TGTGCCAGCAGTGAGTTGGGCAGGGAGTACGAGACCCAGTACTTC. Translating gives CASSELGREYETQYF.